This T cell receptor beta chain was retrieved from a study of cytomegalovirus exposure and HLA in healthy donors. Whole-study context: It was reported in a later analysis that the 120 or so validation repertoires used the same platform as the roughly 670 first-cohort repertoires. Study-wide results and caveats: More than 150 TCR beta chains were listed as cytomegalovirus-associated. Most TCR sequences were uncommon, yet certain public TCRs appeared in many donors.

Of note for this clone: Its antigen is unknown.

Profiling relied on immunoSEQ multiplex PCR, and the TCRdb table lists in-frame clones only, not all of them. The sample lists 68,000 or so clones, roughly 96% occurring once. This receptor was obtained from a man younger than 35 in good health and CMV-seronegative. The sample taken for sequencing was PBMCs.

Here the CDR3 reads CASSLDKEQNYGYTF. The CDR3 bases are TGTGCCAGCAGCTTAGATAAGGAACAGAACTATGGCTACACCTTC. The chain recombines TRBV11-3 with TRBJ1-2; D ambiguous. Per the germline V gene, CDR1 is SGHNT and CDR2 is YENEEA. The CDR3 extends over 15 amino acids. V was pared by 0 bases and J by 2 bases, with 10 bases between.